These T cell receptor beta chains were read from a single sample in a study of graft-versus-host responses after intestinal transplantation. Assay: immunoSEQ multiplex PCR; the TCRdb copy retains only in-frame clones and omits some. Altogether about 85,000 clones are present, 80% to 95% being singletons, with the ten largest covering 7.6%. Their recognized antigens are unknown. Source: unstimulated CD8+ T cells sorted from spleen or lymph node cells, taken before transplant. These receptors all stem from a human donor who was the organ donor for an intestinal transplant. The CDR3 runs from the conserved cysteine through the conserved F or W. The order of the fields is V gene, clone size, J gene, D gene, CDR3 protein, CDR3 DNA. The D gene is left open where the match is weak. Clone size, where shown, is once, few, many, or a class for clones that have expanded.

>TRBV28|-|TRBJ2-7|TRBD1
CASSLDRDRGRLDEQYF
TGTGCCAGCAGTTTGGACCGGGACAGGGGAAGGTTGGACGAGCAGTACTTC
>TRBV7-6|-|TRBJ2-5|-
CASSPTNQETQYF
TGTGCCAGCAGCCCTACTAACCAAGAGACCCAGTACTTC
>TRBV19|-|TRBJ1-6|-
CASKQQGANSYNSPLHF
TGTGCCAGTAAGCAGCAGGGAGCCAACTCCTATAATTCACCCCTCCACTTT
>TRBV11-2|-|TRBJ2-7|TRBD1
CASSANRGSYEQYF
TGTGCCAGCAGCGCAAACAGGGGATCCTACGAGCAGTACTTC
>TRBV4-1|once|TRBJ1-2|-
CASSQGTGTEIANYGYTF
TGCGCCAGCAGCCAGGGGACCGGGACGGAAATCGCTAACTATGGCTACACCTTC
>TRBV4-2|few|TRBJ2-7|-
CASSQDWGYSSYEQYF
TGTGCCAGCAGCCAAGATTGGGGGTACTCCTCCTACGAGCAGTACTTC
>TRBV9|-|TRBJ2-1|-
CASSVAVASYNEQFF
TGTGCCAGCAGCGTAGCAGTCGCCTCCTACAATGAGCAGTTCTTC
>TRBV2|-|TRBJ1-1|-
CASSVLGNTEAFF
TGTGCCAGCAGTGTCTTAGGGAACACTGAAGCTTTCTTT
>TRBV9|-|TRBJ1-2|-
CASRASGMVDYTF
TGTGCCAGCAGGGCGTCGGGGATGGTTGACTACACCTTC
>TRBV6-1|-|TRBJ2-7|-
CASSEVTAGYEQYF
TGTGCCAGCAGTGAAGTAACGGCAGGGTACGAGCAGTACTTC
>TRBV27|once|TRBJ2-7|-
CASSYSSSYEQYF
TGTGCCAGCAGTTATTCGTCCTCCTACGAGCAGTACTTC
>TRBV9|-|TRBJ2-5|TRBD2
CASSPRTSGQETQYF
TGTGCCAGCAGCCCGCGGACTAGCGGCCAAGAGACCCAGTACTTC
>TRBV30|-|TRBJ2-3|TRBD2
CAWSLGAGGHAQYF
TGTGCCTGGAGCCTCGGCGCGGGAGGCCATGCGCAGTATTTT
>TRBV7-9|-|TRBJ1-2|-
CASSRGGYTF
TGTGCCAGCAGCCGAGGTGGCTACACCTTC
>TRBV19|-|TRBJ1-1|-
CASSIGATEAFF
TGTGCCAGTAGTATAGGGGCCACTGAAGCTTTCTTT
>TRBV4-1|few|TRBJ1-4|TRBD1
CASSSGGQAGEKLFF
TGCGCCAGCAGCAGCGGAGGACAGGCAGGGGAAAAACTGTTTTTT
>TRBV5-4|-|TRBJ2-3|TRBD2
CASRRGLAGVIDTQYF
TGTGCCAGCAGACGAGGACTAGCGGGGGTGATAGATACGCAGTATTTT
>TRBV5-4|-|TRBJ1-1|-
CASSLAYGDPEAFF
TGTGCCAGCAGCTTGGCATACGGGGACCCTGAAGCTTTCTTT
>TRBV7-9|once|TRBJ1-4|TRBD1
CASSSPGTDGPATNEKLFF
TGTGCCAGCAGCTCCCCCGGGACAGACGGCCCGGCAACTAATGAAAAACTGTTTTTT
>TRBV5-1|-|TRBJ1-6|-
CASSLEGGNSPLHF
TGCGCCAGCAGCTTGGAGGGCGGCAATTCACCCCTCCACTTT
>TRBV7-9|-|TRBJ1-2|-
CASSLGGTLANYGYTF
TGTGCCAGCAGCTTAGGGGGCACGCTTGCTAACTATGGCTACACCTTC
>TRBV19|-|TRBJ2-1|-
CASSIRSGSSYNEQFF
TGTGCCAGTAGTATACGGTCCGGGAGCTCCTACAATGAGCAGTTCTTC
>TRBV11-2|-|TRBJ1-6|-
CASSLHRGPLNSPLHF
TGTGCCAGCAGCTTACATCGGGGGCCCCTTAATTCACCCCTCCACTTT
>TRBV30|once|TRBJ2-7|-
CAGDATPYGQYF
TGTGCCGGGGACGCGACCCCCTACGGGCAGTACTTC
>TRBV5-4|-|TRBJ2-2|-
CASSFERVTGELFF
TGTGCCAGCAGCTTCGAGAGGGTCACCGGGGAGCTGTTTTTT
>TRBV5-1|-|TRBJ2-7|-
CASSRSGPRAHSVAYEQYF
TGCGCCAGCAGCCGATCCGGACCAAGGGCGCATTCGGTAGCCTACGAGCAGTACTTC
>TRBV5-4|-|TRBJ1-2|-
CASTVPNRLYGYTF
TGTGCCAGCACCGTACCTAATAGACTCTATGGCTACACCTTC
>TRBV5-1|-|TRBJ2-5|-
CASSFDGTLQETQYF
TGCGCCAGCAGCTTCGACGGGACTCTCCAAGAGACCCAGTACTTC
>TRBV14|-|TRBJ2-1|TRBD2
CASSLRTSGAVNEQFF
TGTGCCAGCAGCCTTCGAACTAGCGGGGCGGTCAATGAGCAGTTCTTC
>TRBV10-1|-|TRBJ2-7|TRBD1
CASSNWDSNSYEQYF
TGCGCCAGCAGTAATTGGGACAGCAATTCCTACGAGCAGTACTTC
>TRBV11-2|-|TRBJ2-1|TRBD2
CASSVLGGASGGYNEQFF
TGTGCCAGCAGCGTTCTCGGGGGCGCGTCGGGAGGGTATAATGAGCAGTTCTTC
>TRBV6-5|-|TRBJ1-6|-
CASRRLVYNSPLHF
TGTGCCAGCAGACGACTAGTATATAATTCACCCCTCCACTTT
>TRBV5-5|-|TRBJ2-7|-
CASSLLGSEEQYF
TGTGCCAGCAGCTTGTTGGGTTCGGAAGAGCAGTACTTC
>TRBV2|-|TRBJ1-2|-
CASSPEEGDGYTF
TGTGCCAGCAGCCCCGAGGAGGGGGATGGCTACACCTTC
>TRBV19|-|TRBJ2-1|-
CASSALGGNEQFF
TGTGCCAGTAGTGCTCTAGGGGGGAATGAGCAGTTCTTC
>TRBV4-1|-|TRBJ1-4|-
CASSQDPRTNEKLFF
TGCGCCAGCAGCCAAGATCCCCGAACTAATGAAAAACTGTTTTTT
>TRBV30|-|TRBJ1-1|TRBD1
CAWGDRENTEAFF
TGTGCCTGGGGGGACAGGGAGAACACTGAAGCTTTCTTT
>TRBV18|-|TRBJ2-7|TRBD1
CASSPPDRGRYEQYF
TGTGCCAGCTCACCACCGGACAGGGGCAGGTACGAGCAGTACTTC
>TRBV28|-|TRBJ1-5|-
CASSSGQSYRNQPQHF
TGTGCCAGCAGTTCGGGACAATCTTACCGCAATCAGCCCCAGCATTTT
>TRBV7-9|-|TRBJ2-2|-
CASSVILGPNTGELFF
TGTGCCAGCAGCGTTATACTAGGGCCGAACACCGGGGAGCTGTTTTTT
>TRBV19|-|TRBJ1-5|-
CASRGYRGSGNQPQHF
TGTGCCAGTAGGGGTTATAGGGGGTCGGGCAATCAGCCCCAGCATTTT
>TRBV5-5|-|TRBJ1-3|-
CASSSNKDQRRRQQYF
TGTGCCAGCAGCTCTAATAAAGATCAGCGGCGTCGACAGCAATATTTT
>TRBV7-9|-|TRBJ2-2|-
CATRQVNTGELFF
TGTGCCACCAGACAGGTGAACACCGGGGAGCTGTTTTTT
>TRBV27|-|TRBJ2-7|TRBD1
CASSRNPGQGFFEQYF
TGTGCCAGCAGTCGTAATCCGGGACAGGGGTTTTTCGAGCAGTACTTC
>TRBV4-2|-|TRBJ2-7|-
CASSQDWSSNEQYF
TGTGCCAGCAGCCAAGATTGGTCTAGCAACGAGCAGTACTTC
>TRBV5-6|-|TRBJ1-2|-
CASSLGGSYGYTF
TGTGCCAGCAGCTTGGGCGGGTCCTATGGCTACACCTTC
>TRBV7-9|-|TRBJ1-3|TRBD1
CASSHQTGTGNTIYF
TGTGCCAGCAGCCACCAGACAGGGACCGGAAACACCATATATTTT
>TRBV6-5|-|TRBJ1-1|TRBD1
CASRPRGRNEAFF
TGTGCCAGCAGGCCCAGGGGGCGAAATGAAGCTTTCTTT
>TRBV10-3|-|TRBJ2-1|TRBD1
CAISGGTGSYNEQFF
TGTGCCATCAGTGGAGGGACAGGGTCCTACAATGAGCAGTTCTTC
>TRBV19|-|TRBJ1-5|TRBD1
CASSIAGQGAGNQPQHF
TGTGCCAGTAGTATAGCAGGACAGGGGGCTGGCAATCAGCCCCAGCATTTT
>TRBV18|once|TRBJ1-2|-
CASSEVNSNYGYTF
TGTGCCAGCTCAGAGGTGAACTCTAACTATGGCTACACCTTC
>TRBV11-2|-|TRBJ2-7|TRBD1
CASSLNPGTEDYEQYF
TGTGCCAGCAGCTTAAACCCTGGGACAGAGGATTACGAGCAGTACTTC
>TRBV19|-|TRBJ1-1|-
CASSTGGWTEAFF
TGTGCCAGTAGTACCGGGGGTTGGACTGAAGCTTTCTTT